The present T cell receptor (beta chain) was sequenced within a study of blood T cells in healthy people across ages (dated by TCRdb to about 2015). Background on the whole study: In model experiments, roughly one uniquely barcoded TCR beta cDNA molecule per two T cells was captured by template switching. For two donors (one aged 18 to 29 and one aged 80 or older), the study analyzed two additional independent replicas of 1 million unique cDNA reads from the same blood draw. The study measured age-related changes in TCR beta repertoire diversity using deep sequencing normalized with unique cDNA molecular identifiers. Donors of different ages were randomly distributed across sequencing lanes to avoid experimental bias. The donors were divided into four age groups: young (average roughly 17 years), middle-aged (roughly 42), aged (around 59) and long-lived (82).

The junction carries 16 bases between V and J, which are trimmed by 4 bases and 4 bases respectively. The germline V gene provides CDR1 SNHLY and CDR2 FYNNEI. Its CDR3 holds 15 amino acids, cysteine through phenylalanine. Only the CDR3 region is kept as DNA, spanning 45 bases read in frame from base 1. The library was prepared using 5' RACE. The instrument given in TCRdb is Illumina HiSeq 2500. A second about 7 to 11 cycle PCR used a sample-barcoded 5' primer and a J-beta primer mix. Each TCR beta cDNA molecule received a unique molecular identifier from a template-switch 5' adaptor carrying 12 random nucleotides. Each sample yielded at least 3 million CDR3-containing paired-end reads. The Mint cDNA synthesis kit, primed by a TRBC-specific oligonucleotide, was used to synthesize first-strand cDNA from all RNA. Following uracil-DNA glycosylase treatment, all cDNA underwent a first 18-cycle PCR with the universal primers M1SS and BC2_uni_R. The original pipeline was this. For normalization, 1 million high-quality reads, each with a distinct molecular identifier, were randomly selected from each sample. Reads sharing molecular identifiers were discarded rather than binned into consensus sequences. MiTCR, set to a Q25 quality threshold and the strictest error-elimination algorithm, was used for CDR3 identification, clonotype clustering and error correction. A nonparametric unseen species model with Euler transformation was used to estimate a lower bound on total TCR beta diversity. Clones were called with MiXCR by TCRdb after fastp trimmed the public reads at Q25, and only in-frame beta chains were retained. Identical CDR3 proteins give one entry, which carries the most common genes and DNA. The V and J calls and clone size come from TCRdb's table, not from the authors' own analysis. Here the sample has 800,000 to 950,000 distinct CDR3 sequences; about 48% occur a single time. Of the sample, over 10% falls within the top ten clones.

Systemically healthy Caucasian individuals from Russia, over 30 in total and aged roughly 6 to 100 years, were included as donors. Roughly 9 milliliters of peripheral blood were drawn from each donor into EDTA-treated Vacutainer tubes. PBMCs were isolated by Ficoll-Paque density-gradient centrifugation, with at least 6.5 million obtained per sample. Total RNA was extracted from PBMCs with Trizol reagent, with at least 6 micrograms obtained per sample. For every donor, an aliquot of PBMCs went through flow cytometry to measure the percentages of naive CD45RAhigh/CD27high T cells. Summary of the overall study and its limitations: A strong correlation was found between observed TCR beta diversity and the percentage of naive T cells measured by flow cytometry. Conclusive comparison of naive and antigen-experienced compartments was prevented by the profiling of bulk unsorted PBMCs. Compared with the aged group, the long-lived group had more naive CD4+ T cells, fewer expanded clones and increased TCR diversity, a pattern suggesting age selection. Observed TCR beta diversity per million T cells fell roughly linearly with age, and a significant reduction was already apparent by age about 38. Estimates of total diversity based on one million sequenced T cells were regarded as lower bounds and as underestimates. The CMV infection status of donors was not known, potentially confounding age-related changes in expanded clonotypes.

This clonotype showed up just once. No antigen is known for it. Base quality data are lacking; no much larger clone is found one base away. Input material: blood. The sequence was collected from a man aged 25 to 40 in good health. Here the chain combines TRBV2 and TRBJ2-5, with the D gene tentatively TRBD1 or TRBD2, based on 5 matching bases in each. The nucleotide sequence is TGTGCCAGCAGTGTCGATCAGGTGGGACCAGAGACCCAGTACTTC. Its protein is CASSVDQVGPETQYF. Full variable domain (CDR3 extended with the reference TRBV2 and TRBJ2-5 proteins): EPEVTQTPSHQVTQMGQEVILRCVPISNHLYFYWYRQILGQKVEFLVSFYNNEISEKSEIFDDQFSVERPDGSNFTLKIRSTKLEDSAMYFCASSVDQVGPETQYFGPGTRLLVL.